The 22 T cell receptor beta chains given below trace back to one sample, sequenced in a study of response to subunit inactivated influenza vaccine. TCRdb fed the RT-PCR reads into MiXCR, producing one record per CDR3 protein. The table has about 160,000 distinct CDR3 sequences, approximately 10% seen once. Here the sequenced sample was non-naive T cells sorted from PBMCs, taken about 6 weeks after vaccination. These receptors came from a man aged 45-60 years who received an inactivated influenza vaccine.

The chain combines TRBV2 with TRBJ1-2; D unclear. Trimming pared 7 bases from V and 0 bases from J, leaving 12 bases between. The CDR3 consists of 14 residues. Germline CDR1 and CDR2: SNHLY and FYNNEI. CDR3 sequence reads: CASKGPTSNYGYTF. The CDR3 DNA sequence: TGTGCCAGCAAAGGTCCGACGTCTAACTATGGCTACACCTTC.

The chain couples TRBV4-3 to TRBJ1-3; D call uncertain. This CDR3 spans 15 amino acids. V gave up 2 bases and J gave up 0 bases, with 8 bases separating them. Germline V CDR1 and CDR2: LGHNA, YSLEER. The CDR3 nucleotides read TGCGCCAGCAGCCAATTGGCCAGCTCTGGAAACACCATATATTTT. It is translated as CASSQLASSGNTIYF.

The table lists this clonotype with many counts. The rearrangement uses TRBV2 and TRBJ2-7, with D perhaps TRBD2 (6 bases). The CDR3 is made up of 14 amino acids. Germline loops: CDR1 SNHLY, CDR2 FYNNEI. Between the trimmed V and J ends, which lost 4 bases and 2 bases, there was a span of 12 bases. The CDR3 reads CASSASGLTYEQYF. The CDR3 nucleotides read TGTGCCAGCAGTGCGTCGGGACTTACCTACGAGCAGTACTTC.

This clonotype was observed a few times. The genes are TRBV7-6 and TRBJ2-5; TRBD2 aligns across 8 bases. Germline trimming cut 2 bases from V and 5 bases from J; bases unmatched to any gene: 13. The germline V gene encodes CDR1 SGHVS and CDR2 FNYEAQ. This CDR3 has 17 amino acids. CDR3 sequence reads: CASSLPRLNSGMETQYF. The CDR3 nucleotides are TGTGCCAGCAGCTTACCGCGACTAAATAGCGGGATGGAGACCCAGTACTTC. The whole variable domain, remainder taken from reference TRBV7-6 and TRBJ2-5, is GAGVSQSPRYKVTKRGQDVALRCDPISGHVSLYWYRQALGQGPEFLTYFNYEAQQDKSGLPNDRFSAERPEGSISTLTIQRTEQRDSAMYRCASSLPRLNSGMETQYFGPGTRLLVL.

J is TRBJ2-2 and V is TRBV7-9; 7 bases map to TRBD1. The V segment lost 7 bases and the J segment 0 bases; nucleotides outside the gene matches: 5. This CDR3 comprises 15 residues. Germline-derived CDR1 and CDR2 are SEHNR and FQNEAQ (reference sequence). CDR3: CASTEGASNTGELFF. Here the CDR3 DNA reads TGTGCCAGCACCGAGGGGGCCTCGAACACCGGGGAGCTGTTTTTT.

The chain links TRBV12-3 or TRBV12-4 to TRBJ2-7; D may be TRBD1 (5 bases). CDR3 length equals 15 residues. V lost 5 bases, J lost 1 base, and 15 bases lay in between. The CDR3 spells CASSRASRVSYEQYF. DNA of the CDR3: TGTGCCAGCAGTCGCGCCTCCAGGGTTTCCTACGAGCAGTACTTC.

This chain connects TRBV11-2 to TRBJ1-1, with D unclear. This CDR3 comprises 14 residues. Germline assignment: CDR1 SGHAT and CDR2 FQNNGV. Trimming left V 0 bases short and J 5 bases short, with 10 bases between. For the CDR3, the DNA is TGTGCCAGCAGCTTAGATTTTCGGAGGACTGAAGCTTTCTTT. Amino acid sequence: CASSLDFRRTEAFF. The variable domain in full, with the rest retrieved from reference TRBV11-2 and TRBJ1-1, is EAGVAQSPRYKIIEKRQSVAFWCNPISGHATLYWYQQILGQGPKLLIQFQNNGVVDDSQLPKDRFSAERLKGVDSTLKIQPAKLEDSAVYLCASSLDFRRTEAFFGQGTRLTVV.

At least ten counts were recorded for this clonotype. This chain joins TRBV7-2 and TRBJ1-1; no definite D call. CDR1 is SGHTA, CDR2 FQGNSA, per germline. The CDR3 is 13 residues long. Between the trimmed V and J ends, which lost 3 bases and 1 base, there was a span of 6 bases. This chain's CDR3 is CASSFNRNTEAFF. The CDR3 DNA reads TGTGCCAGCAGCTTTAATCGGAACACTGAAGCTTTCTTT.

The chain recombines TRBV7-2 with TRBJ1-3, with 7 nucleotides matching TRBD1. CDR1 SGHTA and CDR2 FQGNSA come from the germline V gene. The CDR3 length is 16 residues. With 1 base clipped from V and 1 base from J, the junction kept 4 bases outside the gene matches. The CDR3 bases are TGTGCCAGCAGCTTAGTCGGGACAGCGTCTGGAAACACCATATATTTT. Its protein product is CASSLVGTASGNTIYF.

This clonotype was detected ten times or more. The chain couples TRBV5-1 to TRBJ2-1; no definite D call. Germline V gene lookup returns CDR1 SGHRS and CDR2 YFSETQ. The CDR3 is 15 amino acids. Trimming left V 0 bases short and J 1 base short, with 8 bases between. The CDR3: CASSLAVGSYNEQFF. The CDR3, as DNA: TGCGCCAGCAGCTTGGCGGTAGGGTCCTACAATGAGCAGTTCTTC.

This chain joins TRBV5-1 and TRBJ2-1; D perhaps matches TRBD2 (6 bases). The CDR3 has 13 amino acids. CDR1 and CDR2 (germline): SGHRS, YFSETQ. The ends were cut back, 0 bases at V and 6 bases at J, with 7 bases in the middle. This CDR3 is CASSLEAGNEQFF. The CDR3 region has the DNA TGCGCCAGCAGCTTGGAAGCGGGCAATGAGCAGTTCTTC.

The chain uses TRBV7-9 and TRBJ1-1; TRBD1 agrees at 7 bases. The junction had 3 bases not matched to a gene; V was cut back by 1 base and J by 4 bases. Germline CDR1 and CDR2: SEHNR and FQNEAQ (reference sequence). The length of the CDR3 is 14 residues. CDR3 bases: TGTGCCAGCAGCTTAGAGACAGGGTTCACTGAAGCTTTCTTT. Its protein is CASSLETGFTEAFF.

This clonotype was found a few times. The V call is TRBV3-1, the J call TRBJ1-1; D is undetermined. The germline CDR1 and CDR2 sequences are LGHDT and YNNKEL (reference sequence). This CDR3 contains 12 residues. Deletions cut 4 bases from V and 5 bases from J, with 8 bases between. DNA of the CDR3: TGTGCCAGCAGCCGCGGGCAGACTGAAGCTTTCTTT. Translation gives CASSRGQTEAFF.

The chain joins TRBV27 to TRBJ2-5; 7 bases map to TRBD2. Losses at the gene ends were 3 bases for V and 5 bases for J; bases not matched to a gene: 6. Germline CDR1 reads MNHEY; CDR2 reads SMNVEV (reference sequence). This CDR3 comprises 14 residues. The CDR3 loop reads CASSLSGVGETQYF. The CDR3 bases are TGTGCCAGCAGTTTGAGCGGGGTGGGCGAGACCCAGTACTTC.

The V call is TRBV20-1, the J call TRBJ1-1, with 7 bases lining up with TRBD1. The V segment lost 5 bases and the J segment 5 bases; nucleotides outside the gene matches: 5. CDR3 length equals 12 residues. The germline gives CDR1 DFQATT, CDR2 SNEGSKA (reference sequence). As DNA, the CDR3 is TGCAGTGCTTCAACAGGGGTGACTGAAGCTTTCTTT. It yields the protein CSASTGVTEAFF.

This clonotype occurred many times. The chain employs TRBV27 and TRBJ1-1; 9 bases align to TRBD1. This CDR3 contains 14 residues. CDR1 and CDR2 from the germline V gene are MNHEY and SMNVEV (reference sequence). Trimming at V came to 8 bases and at J to 1 base, leaving 5 bases not matched to a gene. CDR3 amino acids: CASWTGDWNTEAFF. DNA of the CDR3: TGTGCCAGCTGGACAGGGGATTGGAACACTGAAGCTTTCTTT.

As for this clonotype: One end of the junction varies from germline; a read error may be responsible. The J gene is TRBJ2-7, the V gene TRBV6-2 or TRBV6-3, with 9 positions matching TRBD1. This CDR3 comprises 15 residues. CDR1 is MNHEY and CDR2 is SVGEGT in the germline V gene. CDR3 protein: CASTITPDRGYEQCF. CDR3 coding DNA: TGTGCCAGCACCATTACGCCGGACAGGGGTTACGAGCAGTGCTTC.

On this clonotype: A much larger clone is a single base away; this may be a read error. The J gene is TRBJ2-5, the V gene TRBV20-1, with a weak D call TRBD1 (5 bases). V lost 3 bases and J lost 6, with 14 bases in between. CDR3 length: 13 amino acids. Per germline, CDR1 DFQATT and CDR2 SNEGSKA (reference sequence). In DNA, the CDR3 is TGCAGTGCTAGTTCCAGGGTTTTGAAGACCCAGTACTTC. This translates into CSASSRVLKTQYF.

This clonotype has a count of ten or more. This chain joins TRBV12-3 or TRBV12-4 and TRBJ2-3; D gene unclear. This CDR3 contains 11 residues. V lost 5 bases to trimming and J lost 1 base, with 1 base between them. CDR3 sequence (DNA): TGTGCCAGCAGTCGCACAGATACGCAGTATTTT. This gives the protein CASSRTDTQYF.

This sequence joins TRBV6-2 or TRBV6-3 and TRBJ2-1; D call uncertain. V shed 6 bases and J shed 5 bases, with 2 bases lying between them. The CDR3 has 10 residues. In germline, CDR1 is MNHEY, CDR2 SVGEGT. The CDR3 loop is CASSNNEQFF. The DNA for the CDR3 is TGTGCCAGCAGCAACAATGAGCAGTTCTTC.

This clonotype was observed at least ten times. The chain is built from TRBV29-1 and TRBJ2-5, with TRBD2 as a possible D gene (5 bases). The CDR3 runs to 12 residues. In germline, CDR1 is SQVTM, CDR2 ANQGSEA. Deletions cut 3 bases from V and 4 bases from J, with 9 bases between. CDR3 sequence (DNA): TGCAGCGTTGAGGCGGGTAGAGAGACCCAGTACTTC. It encodes CSVEAGRETQYF.

This clonotype was picked up many times. This rearrangement joins TRBV11-2 to TRBJ1-1; D is undetermined. With 1 base removed from V and 8 bases from J, the gap between germline ends came to 14 bases. Germline-derived CDR1 and CDR2 are SGHAT and FQNNGV. The CDR3 runs to 14 residues. In nucleotides, the CDR3 is TGTGCCAGCAGCTTAGCATCGGCAAGGACCGAAGCTTTCTTT. It is translated as CASSLASARTEAFF.